This T cell receptor (beta chain) was recorded in a study of T cells of healthy individuals. TCRdb re-derived calls from the 5' RACE reads in MiXCR, one entry per CDR3 protein. The data show 40,000 to 65,000 distinct CDR3 sequences, roughly 14% seen once. Per germline, CDR1 SGHTA and CDR2 FQGNSA. This CDR3 comprises 16 residues. After removal of 1 base from V and 2 bases from J, the junction contained 4 bases not matched to a gene. Many counts were recorded for this clonotype. This TCR derives from a human donor in good health. The chain has TRBV7-2 and TRBJ2-7; TRBD2 agrees at 11 bases. CDR3 sequence reads: CASSLEGTSGTYEQYF. In DNA form, the CDR3 reads TGTGCCAGCAGCTTAGAGGGGACTAGCGGAACCTACGAGCAGTACTTC.